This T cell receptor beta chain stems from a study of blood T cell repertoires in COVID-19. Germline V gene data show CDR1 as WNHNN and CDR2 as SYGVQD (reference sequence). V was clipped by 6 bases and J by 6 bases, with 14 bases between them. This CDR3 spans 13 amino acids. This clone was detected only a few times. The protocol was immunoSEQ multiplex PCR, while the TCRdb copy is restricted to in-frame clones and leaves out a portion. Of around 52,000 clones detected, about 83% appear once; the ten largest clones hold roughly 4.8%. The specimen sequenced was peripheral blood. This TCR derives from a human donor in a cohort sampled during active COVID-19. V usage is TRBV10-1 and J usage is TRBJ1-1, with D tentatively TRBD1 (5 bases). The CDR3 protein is CASSVLGEAEAFF. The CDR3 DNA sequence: TGCGCCAGCAGCGTTTTAGGGGAAGCTGAAGCTTTCTTT.